This T cell receptor beta chain is drawn from a study of cytotoxic CD8 clonotypes in ibrutinib-treated CLL. Findings and limits, study-wide: Baseline-level clonality went beyond age-matched healthy donors and moved in step with circulating CD8+ T-cell counts. Public clonotypes proved infrequent, and on treatment they shrank or remained steady.

TCRdb's copy holds only in-frame clones and misses some; the assay was immunoSEQ multiplex PCR. The sample lists approximately 320,000 clones; 67% were seen once. CDR1 SEHNR and CDR2 FQNEAQ come from the germline V gene (reference sequence). Trimming stripped 3 bases from V and 4 bases from J, with 12 bases between. The CDR3 is made up of 15 amino acids. Regarding this clone: Its antigen is not identified.

The material sequenced was PBMCs, taken after 36 months of ibrutinib treatment. The sequence came from a human donor with chronic lymphocytic leukemia. This chain uses TRBV7-9 with TRBJ2-2, with D possibly TRBD2 on 6 matching bases. The CDR3 reads CASSFRRGSTGELFF. DNA of the CDR3: TGTGCCAGCAGCTTTCGCCGGGGGAGCACCGGGGAGCTGTTTTTT.